This T cell receptor (beta chain) was documented in a study of blood T cell repertoires in COVID-19. The CDR3 sequence is 13 residues long. The junction had 8 bases not matched to a gene; V was cut back by 5 bases and J by 8 bases. Germline CDR1 is SNHLY and CDR2 is FYNNEI. Sequencing used immunoSEQ multiplex PCR; TCRdb keeps in-frame clones, though not all of them. The data contain 400,000 to 550,000 clones, roughly 89% of them singletons. Input material: peripheral blood. V and J are TRBV2 and TRBJ1-2, with TRBD1 matching 7 bases. This clonotype originated in a woman aged 25 to 39 with acute or convalescent COVID-19. The CDR3 region has the DNA TGTGCCAGCAGTCGACAGGGATTGGCGGGCTACACCTTC. Its translation is CASSRQGLAGYTF.